The sequence of this T cell receptor (beta chain) was determined in a study of blood T cell repertoires in COVID-19. Study details: Researchers got acute and convalescent COVID-19 samples from the United States, Italy and Spain. In each case, the material was cDNA or gDNA derived from T cells, B-cell-depleted T cells, or PBMCs.

This clone has just a few counts. Per the original methods: Estimates of nucleated cell counts were drawn from the amplification of reference gene primers. TCRdb's copy holds only in-frame clones and misses some; the assay was immunoSEQ multiplex PCR. V, J and clone size were drawn from that table, and D and trimming were deduced from the DNA. The table has approximately 50,000 clones, roughly 83% seen once. The CDR3 loop spans 15 amino acids. Trimming at V came to 1 base and at J to 2 bases, leaving 3 bases not matched to a gene. Germline values: CDR1 SGHTS, CDR2 YDEGEE. This sequence joins TRBV5-8 and TRBJ1-2, with TRBD1 matching 9 bases. The sequencing input was peripheral blood. This receptor was identified in a human donor in a cohort sampled during active COVID-19. CDR3 coding DNA: TGTGCCAGCAGCTTGTGGGGGACAGGGAACTATGGCTACACCTTC. Amino acid sequence: CASSLWGTGNYGYTF.